Listed below are T cell receptor beta chains from one sample, sequenced in a study of blood T cell repertoires in COVID-19. Some clones are missing from TCRdb's copy, which holds only in-frame ones; the method was immunoSEQ multiplex PCR. The data hold around 140,000 clones, with 80% to 90% observed a single time. Sequenced: peripheral blood. These TCRs come from a young man with COVID-19, enrolled during active disease. Each CDR3 is given with its conserved first and last residue. The order of the fields is clone size, V gene, D gene, J gene, CDR3 protein, CDR3 DNA. The D gene is left open where the match is weak. The listing skips clone size in some rows; elsewhere it reads once, few, many or a size class.

NA,TRBV19,TRBD2,TRBJ2-3,CATTGTSDSTDTQYF,TGTGCCACAACCGGGACTAGCGACTCCACAGATACGCAGTATTTT
few,TRBV10-1,NA,TRBJ1-1,CASSLGHSNTEAFF,TGCGCCAGCAGTCTGGGACACTCGAACACTGAAGCTTTCTTT
NA,TRBV7-2,TRBD2,TRBJ2-7,CASSSTGTTSYEQYF,TGTGCCAGCAGCTCGACCGGGACTACCTCCTACGAGCAGTACTTC
NA,TRBV10-3,NA,TRBJ2-1,CAISESSQGKPYNEQFF,TGTGCCATCAGTGAGTCTTCCCAGGGGAAACCCTACAATGAGCAGTTCTTC
NA,TRBV6-4,NA,TRBJ2-7,CASSDLFGGTYGYEQYF,TGTGCCAGCAGTGACCTCTTCGGAGGAACCTACGGCTACGAGCAGTACTTC
NA,TRBV2,NA,TRBJ1-1,CASKGTGRAFF,TGTGCCAGCAAGGGGACTGGGAGGGCTTTCTTT
NA,TRBV5-6,NA,TRBJ2-1,CASSLSGVEQFF,TGTGCCAGCAGCTTATCGGGAGTTGAGCAGTTCTTC
NA,TRBV5-4,NA,TRBJ2-1,CASSGNRYFSYNEQFF,TGTGCCAGCAGCGGGAACAGGTACTTCTCCTACAATGAGCAGTTCTTC
NA,TRBV28,TRBD2,TRBJ2-1,CASSIPGGNEQFF,TGTGCCAGCAGCATCCCGGGGGGGAATGAGCAGTTCTTC
NA,TRBV28,TRBD1,TRBJ1-2,CASSPGQGTHGYTF,TGTGCCAGCAGCCCCGGACAGGGTACTCATGGCTACACCTTC
NA,TRBV24-1,TRBD2,TRBJ2-5,CATSKLAGDEETQYF,TGTGCCACCAGCAAACTAGCGGGAGACGAAGAGACCCAGTACTTC
NA,TRBV6-5,NA,TRBJ1-4,CASTRGRLGLF,TGTGCCAGCACCCGGGGAAGACTTGGGCTTTTT
once,TRBV14,NA,TRBJ2-3,CASSQVQRDILGTDTQYF,TGTGCCAGCAGCCAAGTGCAACGGGACATCCTGGGAACAGATACGCAGTATTTT
NA,TRBV5-5,NA,TRBJ2-6,CASSFRVSGANVLTF,TGTGCCAGCAGCTTCAGGGTCAGCGGGGCCAACGTCCTGACTTTC
NA,TRBV3-1/TRBV3-2,NA,TRBJ2-5,CASSQGTIFQETQYF,TGTGCCAGCAGCCAAGGGACTATCTTCCAAGAGACCCAGTACTTC
NA,TRBV9,TRBD1,TRBJ1-2,CASSVAPGQEGYGYTF,TGTGCCAGCAGCGTAGCCCCCGGACAGGAAGGATATGGCTACACCTTC
NA,TRBV24-1,NA,TRBJ2-1,CATSDPYNEQFF,TGTGCCACCAGTGACCCATACAATGAGCAGTTCTTC
NA,TRBV14,TRBD2,TRBJ2-2,CASSQSLSGRALNTGELFF,TGTGCCAGCAGCCAGAGCCTTAGCGGGAGGGCTTTAAACACCGGGGAGCTGTTTTTT
NA,TRBV28,NA,TRBJ1-1,CASSFVRVNTEAFF,TGTGCCAGCAGTTTTGTCAGGGTGAACACTGAAGCTTTCTTT
NA,TRBV28,TRBD2,TRBJ2-3,CASEAGGRGTDTQYF,TGTGCCAGCGAGGCAGGCGGGAGGGGGACAGATACGCAGTATTTT
NA,TRBV29-1,NA,TRBJ1-1,CSGARGAGEAFF,TGCAGCGGGGCGAGGGGAGCGGGTGAAGCTTTCTTT
NA,TRBV5-6,NA,TRBJ2-6,CASSFGISGANVLTF,TGTGCCAGCAGCTTCGGGATTTCTGGGGCCAACGTCCTGACTTTC
NA,TRBV6-2/TRBV6-3,NA,TRBJ2-7,CASSYLGGATIEDEQYF,TGTGCCAGCAGTTACTTGGGGGGGGCGACCATAGAGGACGAGCAGTACTTC
NA,TRBV28,NA,TRBJ1-1,CASSSRRADTEAFF,TGTGCCAGCAGCTCACGGAGGGCCGACACTGAAGCTTTCTTT
NA,TRBV4-1,NA,TRBJ2-2,CASSFRGRGTGELFF,TGCGCCAGCAGCTTCAGGGGAAGGGGCACCGGGGAGCTGTTTTTT
once,TRBV28,TRBD2,TRBJ2-1,CASSSKYAGAYNEQFF,TGTGCCAGCAGTTCGAAATACGCGGGAGCCTACAATGAGCAGTTCTTC
NA,TRBV21-1,NA,TRBJ2-7,CAQRTAPSYEQYF,TGTGCCCAGAGGACAGCACCATCCTACGAGCAGTACTTC
NA,TRBV5-1,NA,TRBJ2-5,CASSLRGGRETQYF,TGCGCCAGCAGCTTAAGGGGTGGTCGAGAGACCCAGTACTTC
NA,TRBV11-2,NA,TRBJ2-7,CASSFSLPAGTYEQYF,TGTGCCAGCAGCTTTTCCCTACCGGCAGGGACCTACGAGCAGTACTTC
once,TRBV7-9,NA,TRBJ1-5,CASSFGGKPQHF,TGTGCCAGCAGCTTCGGGGGAAAGCCCCAGCATTTT
NA,TRBV6-5,TRBD1,TRBJ2-7,CASRAGQGGHYEQYF,TGTGCCAGTAGAGCGGGACAGGGGGGGCACTACGAGCAGTACTTC